The sequence of this TCR beta chain was determined in a study of T-cell reconstitution after alpha-beta-depleted transplantation in children. Germline-derived CDR1 and CDR2 are DFQATT and SNEGSKA (reference sequence). This CDR3 spans 13 amino acids. V shed 3 bases and J 3 bases; nucleotides not matched to a gene: 5. Unique molecular identifiers were incorporated into the prepared TCRbeta library. TCRdb re-called the PCR reads through MiXCR, storing one row per CDR3 protein. The sample records approximately 1,000,000 distinct CDR3 sequences, about 29% being singletons. This chain uses TRBV20-1 with TRBJ2-7, with 7 bases aligning to TRBD1. The TCR sequence derives from a boy younger than two who had a stem cell transplant for SCID, so the T cells may come from the graft donor. The sample here was PBMCs, mostly from graft donor cells, taken 360 days after TCRalphabeta/CD19-depleted stem cell transplant. The chain's CDR3 is CSASRDSGYEQYF. CDR3 bases: TGCAGTGCTAGCCGGGACAGCGGCTACGAGCAGTACTTC.